Each of the 17 T cell receptor beta chains below was sequenced from the same sample in a study of shared clonotypes between healthy human individuals. Libraries were prepared by immunoSEQ multiplex PCR; TCRdb keeps only in-frame clonotypes and omits some of them. This table has approximately 2.1 million clones, 90% to 95% appearing once. Material for sequencing was naive CD4+ T cells from PBMCs. The subset: CD45RA+ positively selected. All receptors come from a young man in good health. Some clones in this sample may be carry-over from other donors' samples.

V usage is TRBV18 and J usage is TRBJ2-5, with 8 nucleotides matching TRBD1. The CDR3 has 14 residues. From germline, CDR1 is KGHSH and CDR2 LQKENI. Losses at the gene ends were 4 bases for V and 4 bases for J; bases not matched to a gene: 5. This CDR3 is CASSQRTGTETQYF. The DNA of the CDR3 is TGTGCCAGCTCACAACGGACAGGGACAGAGACCCAGTACTTC.

The chain joins TRBV6-5 to TRBJ1-1; D is ambiguous. V was trimmed by 0 bases and J by 6 bases, leaving 14 bases between them. The CDR3 loop spans 15 amino acids. Germline lookup yields CDR1 MNHEY and CDR2 SVGAGI. CDR3 residues: CASSYSRQTAPEAFF. CDR3 coding DNA: TGTGCCAGCAGTTACTCGCGGCAGACTGCCCCTGAAGCTTTCTTT.

V usage is TRBV10-3 and J usage is TRBJ2-5, with 10 bases that match TRBD2. V was pared by 8 bases and J by 4 bases, with 4 bases of the junction left unmatched. This CDR3 is built from 13 residues. Germline assignment: CDR1 ENHRY and CDR2 SYGVKD. The CDR3 DNA reads as TGTGCCATCTCCAGCGGGGGGGGAGAGACCCAGTACTTC. This gives the protein CAISSGGGETQYF.

This clone was counted between two and nine times. V is TRBV5-4 and J is TRBJ2-1, with TRBD2 as a possible D gene (6 bases). V was shortened by 1 base and J by 9 bases, with 17 bases between the two germline ends. Germline V lookup: CDR1 SGHNT, CDR2 YYREEE (reference sequence). The CDR3 runs to 15 residues. CDR3 coding DNA: TGTGCCAGCAGCTTGAGGACGGGAGTGTTGGGTGAGCAGTTCTTC. Translation: CASSLRTGVLGEQFF.

The genes are TRBV5-1 and TRBJ2-1, with 9 bases lining up with TRBD2. The CDR3 contains 15 residues. The trim removed 4 bases at V and 7 bases at J, leaving 9 bases unmatched. CDR1 SGHRS and CDR2 YFSETQ come from the germline V gene. The CDR3 nucleotides read TGCGCCAGCAGCCCCGTAGCGGGAGAAAAGAATGAGCAGTTCTTC. This codes for CASSPVAGEKNEQFF.

The chain links TRBV6-5 to TRBJ2-7; 9 bases fit TRBD2. Looked up from germline, CDR1 is MNHEY and CDR2 is SVGAGI. The CDR3 loop spans 16 amino acids. The V segment lost 0 bases and the J segment 5 bases; nucleotides outside the gene matches: 8. CDR3 coding DNA: TGTGCCAGCAGTTACTCCCCTAGCGGGAATATTGACGAGCAGTACTTC. Translation: CASSYSPSGNIDEQYF.

Notes on this clone: Additional DNA sequences in this sample encode the identical CDR3. V gene TRBV7-2 combines with J gene TRBJ2-7; no reliable D call. Germline V lookup: CDR1 SGHTA, CDR2 FQGNSA. The CDR3 is made up of 14 amino acids. Deletions cut 1 base from V and 2 bases from J, with 9 bases between. CDR3 DNA sequence: TGTGCCAGCAGCTTAGGGGTCGGACCCTACGAGCAGTACTTC. Translated, it gives CASSLGVGPYEQYF.

V is TRBV5-6 and J is TRBJ2-7, with 7 positions matching TRBD1. The CDR3 spans 17 residues. V shed 0 bases, J shed 3 bases, and the junction held 12 bases outside the gene matches. CDR1 and CDR2 (germline): SGHDT, YYEEEE. The CDR3 nucleotides read TGTGCCAGCAGCTTGGATGTGTGGGACAGAGTAGACTACGAGCAGTACTTC. This codes for CASSLDVWDRVDYEQYF.

In this sample, this clone turned up once. The chain has TRBV27 and TRBJ2-7, with a possible D match to TRBD2 (5 bases). The V end was cut by 2 bases, the J end by 4 bases, with 15 bases between. Germline V gene data show CDR1 as MNHEY and CDR2 as SMNVEV (reference sequence). This CDR3 contains 15 residues. The CDR3 protein is CASSLTGIGNYEQYF. The CDR3 DNA reads TGTGCCAGCAGTTTAACCGGGATAGGTAATTACGAGCAGTACTTC.

The chain joins TRBV28 to TRBJ1-2, with 7 bases lining up with TRBD1. The V and J ends lost 10 bases and 3 bases, in that order; junction bases with no gene match: 14. The CDR3 loop spans 15 amino acids. Per germline, CDR1 MDHEN and CDR2 SYDVKM. The CDR3 region is CATQSGTAIDYGYTF. CDR3 coding DNA: TGTGCCACCCAATCGGGGACAGCAATTGACTATGGCTACACCTTC.

This chain links TRBV5-6 with TRBJ2-3; no reliable D call. Trimming removed 5 bases from V and 1 base from J, with 5 bases in between. Germline V gene lookup returns CDR1 SGHDT and CDR2 YYEEEE. The CDR3 has 12 amino acids. The CDR3, as DNA: TGTGCCAGCAGACTCCGCACAGATACGCAGTATTTT. This translates into CASRLRTDTQYF.

The chain combines TRBV6-5 with TRBJ1-2; unclear D gene. Germline V CDR1 and CDR2: MNHEY, SVGAGI. V lost 1 base and J lost 7, with 10 bases in between. The CDR3 contains 13 residues. The CDR3 DNA reads TGTGCCAGCAGTTACTTACCGGACGGTGGCTACACCTTC. Its protein product is CASSYLPDGGYTF.

J is TRBJ2-5 and V is TRBV9; D unresolved. The CDR3 loop spans 11 amino acids. Germline V gives CDR1 SGDLS, CDR2 YYNGEE. The ends were cut back, 7 bases at V and 7 bases at J, with 11 bases in the middle. The CDR3 sequence: CASGSSGTQYF. CDR3 bases: TGTGCCAGCGGTTCCAGTGGGACCCAGTACTTC.

The chain uses TRBV11-3 and TRBJ2-2; unclear D gene. The CDR3 sequence is 14 residues long. Germline CDR1 SGHNT, CDR2 YENEEA. V shed 3 bases and J shed 1 base, with 6 bases lying between them. In DNA form, the CDR3 reads TGTGCCAGCAGCTTTGACCGGAACACCGGGGAGCTGTTTTTT. Translated: CASSFDRNTGELFF.

The chain recombines TRBV10-3 with TRBJ1-1; D is perhaps TRBD1 (6 bases). Germline CDR1 reads ENHRY; CDR2 reads SYGVKD. This CDR3 has 13 residues. V lost 7 bases and J 1 base, leaving 10 bases between the germline ends. CDR3 sequence: CAITTDRNTEAFF. Written as DNA, the CDR3 is TGTGCCATCACCACGGACAGGAACACTGAAGCTTTCTTT.

The gene calls are TRBV19 and TRBJ2-3; 9 nucleotides match TRBD2. CDR3 length: 16 residues. The V and J ends lost 3 bases and 6 bases, in that order; junction bases with no gene match: 10. The germline V gene has CDR1 LNHDA and CDR2 SQIVND (reference sequence). CDR3 nucleotides: TGTGCCAGTAGTATCCCACTAGCGGGCCCTCGGGATACGCAGTATTTT. Its translation: CASSIPLAGPRDTQYF.

This clone was observed once. This sequence joins TRBV6-5 and TRBJ1-5; D call uncertain. V lost 6 bases to trimming and J lost 1 base, with 7 bases between them. CDR1 MNHEY and CDR2 SVGAGI come from the germline V gene. The CDR3 consists of 13 residues. The chain's CDR3 is CASSPDSNQPQHF. The CDR3 DNA reads as TGTGCCAGCAGCCCGGACAGCAATCAGCCCCAGCATTTT.